Detailed here is one T cell receptor (beta chain). The data were taken from a study of technical replicates of blood from a handful of donors. This CDR3 comprises 12 residues. With V trimmed by 3 bases and J by 10 bases, 5 bases remained unmatched. The germline gives CDR1 SGHAT, CDR2 FQNNGV. Some clones are missing from TCRdb's copy, which holds only in-frame ones; the method was immunoSEQ multiplex PCR. The table shows fewer than 85,000 clones, with roughly 92% occurring only once. The chain combines TRBV11-2 with TRBJ1-2; TRBD1 matches 7 bases. The source of this sequence is a human donor in good health. Sequenced sample: T cells isolated from PBMCs. The CDR3 DNA reads as TGTGCCAGCAGCTTGACAGGGATCGACTACACCTTC. Its protein product is CASSLTGIDYTF.